This T cell receptor (beta chain) was sequenced for a study of cytomegalovirus exposure and HLA in healthy donors. Study context: Among approximately 400 genotyped donors, around 82% fell in the Caucasian-associated ancestry cluster. Study-level findings and limits: The later analysis indicated that the majority of CMV-associated TCR beta chains appeared HLA-restricted. Being productive about 90% or about 30% of the time was typical of most TCR beta V segments in an earlier analysis.

Donors counted as nominally healthy when sampled, yet unrecorded immune exposures were likely. Regarding this clone: Its cognate antigen is unknown.

The V end was cut by 6 bases, the J end by 9 bases, with 27 bases between. CDR3 length: 17 amino acids. Germline-derived CDR1 and CDR2 are MNHEY and SMNVEV (reference sequence). PCR used 60 Vbeta primers and 13 Jbeta primers. Clones were sequenced by immunoSEQ multiplex PCR, and TCRdb holds only the in-frame ones, with some missing. The sample has about 190,000 clones; about 83% are singletons. This sequence was found in a woman under 40 in good health and CMV-seropositive. V gene TRBV27 combines with J gene TRBJ2-1; possible D gene TRBD1, 7 bases. The sequenced material came from PBMCs. CDR3 bases: TGTGCCAGCAGCTCCCTCTCACAGGGGAGGTTGAAGGTTGAGCAGTTCTTC. Translated, it gives CASSSLSQGRLKVEQFF.